This TCR beta chain was retrieved from a study of tumor and adjacent non-tumor tissue in lung cancer. Study-wide results and caveats: Tumor repertoires had a smaller top 100 clone share than normal lung.

As regards this clonotype: Its antigen is unknown. An end of the junction does not agree with germline; a read error may underlie this.

The V gene's germline CDR1 is SGHAT and CDR2 FQNNGV. There are 13 residues in the CDR3. RNA was extracted from bulk tissue without any cell sorting. Between August and November 2014, newly diagnosed, chemotherapy-naive lung cancer patients underwent thoracic surgery in China. TCRbeta libraries were built with three rounds of nested PCR, modified from ARM-PCR. TCRdb itself ran the multiplex PCR reads through MiXCR, one entry per CDR3 protein. The sample contains tens of thousands of distinct CDR3 sequences, around 77% of which appear only once. The chain has TRBV11-2 and TRBJ1-5, with unresolved D. The sequence was obtained from a woman aged 45-65 years with non-small cell lung cancer. The material sequenced was lung tumor tissue. The CDR3 DNA follows: TGTGTCAGCAGCTCGAACGGGTATCAGCCCCAGCATTTT. Its translation is CVSSSNGYQPQHF.